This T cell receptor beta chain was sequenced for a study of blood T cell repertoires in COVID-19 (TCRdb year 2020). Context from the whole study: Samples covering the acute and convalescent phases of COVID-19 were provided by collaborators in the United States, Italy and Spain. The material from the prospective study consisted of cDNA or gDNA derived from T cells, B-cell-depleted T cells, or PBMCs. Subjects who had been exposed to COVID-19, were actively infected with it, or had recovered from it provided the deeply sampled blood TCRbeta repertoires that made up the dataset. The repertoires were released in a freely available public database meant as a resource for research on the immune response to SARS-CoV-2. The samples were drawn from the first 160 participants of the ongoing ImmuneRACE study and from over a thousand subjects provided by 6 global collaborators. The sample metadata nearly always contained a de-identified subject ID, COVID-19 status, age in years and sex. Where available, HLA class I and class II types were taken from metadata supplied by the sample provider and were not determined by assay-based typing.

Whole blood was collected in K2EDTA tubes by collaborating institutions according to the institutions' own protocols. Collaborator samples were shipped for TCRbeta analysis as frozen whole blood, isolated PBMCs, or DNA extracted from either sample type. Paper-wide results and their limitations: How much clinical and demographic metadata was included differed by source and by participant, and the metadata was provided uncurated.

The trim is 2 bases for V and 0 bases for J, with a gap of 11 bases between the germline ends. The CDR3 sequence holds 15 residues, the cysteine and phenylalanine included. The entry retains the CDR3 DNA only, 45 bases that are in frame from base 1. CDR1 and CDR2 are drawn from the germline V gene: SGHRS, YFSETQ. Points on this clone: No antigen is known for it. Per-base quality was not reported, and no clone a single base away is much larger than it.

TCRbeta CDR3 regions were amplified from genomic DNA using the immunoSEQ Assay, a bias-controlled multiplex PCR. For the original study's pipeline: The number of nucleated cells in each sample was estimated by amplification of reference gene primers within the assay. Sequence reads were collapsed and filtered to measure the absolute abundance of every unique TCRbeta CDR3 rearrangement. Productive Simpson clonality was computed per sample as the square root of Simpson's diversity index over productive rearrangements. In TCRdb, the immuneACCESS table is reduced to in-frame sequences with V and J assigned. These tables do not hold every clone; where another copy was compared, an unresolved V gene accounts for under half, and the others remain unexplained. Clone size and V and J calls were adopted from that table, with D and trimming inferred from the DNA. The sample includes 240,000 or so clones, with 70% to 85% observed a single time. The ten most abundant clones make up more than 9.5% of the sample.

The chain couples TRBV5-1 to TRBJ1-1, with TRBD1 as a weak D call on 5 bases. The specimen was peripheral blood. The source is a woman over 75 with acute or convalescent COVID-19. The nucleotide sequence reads TGCGCCAGCAGCTTTTTAGGGGCGGTGAACACTGAAGCTTTCTTT. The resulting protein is CASSFLGAVNTEAFF.